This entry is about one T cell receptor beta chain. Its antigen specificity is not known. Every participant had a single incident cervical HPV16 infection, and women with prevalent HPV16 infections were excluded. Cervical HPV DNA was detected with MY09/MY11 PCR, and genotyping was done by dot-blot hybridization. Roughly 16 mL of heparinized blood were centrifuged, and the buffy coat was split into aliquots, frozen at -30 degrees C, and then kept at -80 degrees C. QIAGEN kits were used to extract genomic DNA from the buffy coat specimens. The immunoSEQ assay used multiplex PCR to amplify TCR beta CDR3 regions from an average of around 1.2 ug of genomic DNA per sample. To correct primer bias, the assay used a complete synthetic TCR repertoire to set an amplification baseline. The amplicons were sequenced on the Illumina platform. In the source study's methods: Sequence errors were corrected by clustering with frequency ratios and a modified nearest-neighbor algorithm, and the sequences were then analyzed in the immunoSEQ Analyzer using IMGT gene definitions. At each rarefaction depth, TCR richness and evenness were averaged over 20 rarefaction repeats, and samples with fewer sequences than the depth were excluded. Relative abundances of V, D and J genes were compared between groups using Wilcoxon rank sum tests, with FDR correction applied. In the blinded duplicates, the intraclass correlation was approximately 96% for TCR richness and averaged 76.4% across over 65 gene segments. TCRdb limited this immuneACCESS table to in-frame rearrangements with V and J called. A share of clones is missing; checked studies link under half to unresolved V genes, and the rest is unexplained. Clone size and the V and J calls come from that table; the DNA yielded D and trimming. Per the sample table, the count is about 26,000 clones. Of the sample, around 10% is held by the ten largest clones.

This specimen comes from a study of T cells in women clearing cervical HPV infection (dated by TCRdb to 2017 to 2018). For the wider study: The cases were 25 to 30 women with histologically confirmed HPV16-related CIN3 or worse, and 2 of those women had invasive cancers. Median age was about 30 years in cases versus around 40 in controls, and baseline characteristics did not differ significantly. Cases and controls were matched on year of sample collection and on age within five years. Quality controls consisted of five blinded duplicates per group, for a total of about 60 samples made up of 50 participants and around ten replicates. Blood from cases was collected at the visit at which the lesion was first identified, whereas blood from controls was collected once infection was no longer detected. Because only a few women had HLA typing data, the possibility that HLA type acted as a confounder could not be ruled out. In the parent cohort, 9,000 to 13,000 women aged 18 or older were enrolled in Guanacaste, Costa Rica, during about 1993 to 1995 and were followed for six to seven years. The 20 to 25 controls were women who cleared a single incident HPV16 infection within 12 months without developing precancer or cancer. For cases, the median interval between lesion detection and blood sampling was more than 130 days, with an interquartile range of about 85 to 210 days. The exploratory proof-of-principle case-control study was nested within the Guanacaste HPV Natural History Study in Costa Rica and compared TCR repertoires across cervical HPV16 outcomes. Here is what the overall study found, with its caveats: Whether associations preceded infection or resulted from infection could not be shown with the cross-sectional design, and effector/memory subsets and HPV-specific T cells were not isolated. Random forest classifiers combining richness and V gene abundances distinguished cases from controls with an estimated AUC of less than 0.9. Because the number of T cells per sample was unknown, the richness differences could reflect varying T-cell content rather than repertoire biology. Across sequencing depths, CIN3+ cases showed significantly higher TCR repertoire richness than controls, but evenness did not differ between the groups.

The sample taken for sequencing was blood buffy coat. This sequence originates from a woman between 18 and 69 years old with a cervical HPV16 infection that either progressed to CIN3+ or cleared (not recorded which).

The CDR3 is CSADKESGIVGDEQFF. The DNA read from the CDR3 is TGCAGCGCAGATAAGGAAAGCGGGATCGTTGGGGATGAG. The rearrangement combines TRBV29-1 with TRBJ2-1, and 7 junction bases match TRBD2. The CDR3 end is not reached by the read, which stops 3 residues before it; the germline J gene fills it in. From the cysteine up to the phenylalanine, the CDR3 has a length of 16 residues. Sequencing covers 39 bases of the CDR3, shown here with the frame starting at base 1. As encoded in the germline V gene, CDR1 is SQVTM while CDR2 is ANQGSEA. Germline trimming amounts to 7 bases on V and 8 bases on J, with 20 as the count of junction bases outside the gene matches.